This TCR beta chain is drawn from a study of T cell repertoires in cytomegalovirus infection. Study at large: It was the public TCR beta signatures that indicated both CMV infection and matching HLA type.

Comments on this clonotype: Its antigen remains unidentified.

CDR3 size: 12 residues. Trimming shortened V by 6 bases and J by 8 bases, and 13 bases separated the two germline ends. MiXCR, applied by TCRdb to the reads, yields one record per CDR3 protein. The table records a few hundred thousand distinct CDR3 sequences, 30% to 35% of them present only once. This material consisted of cultured PBMCs, taken from culture after CMV antigen stimulation. This receptor was identified in a human donor in good health (CMV status not recorded). Some clones in this sample may be carry-over from other donors' samples. The J gene is TRBJ1-2, the V gene TRBV12-3 or TRBV12-4; D might be TRBD1 (6 bases). CDR3 protein: CASRLTGLGYTF. In DNA form, the CDR3 reads TGTGCCAGCAGACTAACAGGGTTGGGCTACACCTTC.